What follows describes a single TCR beta chain. Trimming removed 0 bases at V and 1 base at J, with 6 bases between. The CDR3 extends over 14 amino acids. In germline, CDR1 is ENHRY, CDR2 SYGVKD. TCRdb redid the calling of the PCR reads with MiXCR, one entry per CDR3 protein. The data show 15,000 to 20,000 distinct CDR3 sequences, with 55% to 80% seen just once and around 1.1% held by the top ten. This record belongs to a study of vaccination and CD4 T cells after COVID-19. The rearrangement uses TRBV10-3 and TRBJ1-1; no firm D call. This clonotype originated in a human donor who had recovered from COVID-19. The sample in question was CD4+ T cells from blood, obtained after SARS-CoV-2 vaccination. The CDR3 sequence: CAISESGQNTEAFF. CDR3 nucleotide sequence: TGTGCCATCAGTGAGTCCGGGCAGAACACTGAAGCTTTCTTT.